The 16 T cell receptor beta chains in this list originate from one sample, sequenced in a study of brain T cells in children with intractable seizures. The time point is: blood from clinic visit 5 months post-surgery; TSC patient then seizure free. The data were produced by immunoSEQ multiplex PCR, yet TCRdb's version contains in-frame clones alone and is incomplete. In the table there are about 320,000 clones, about 94% of which are singletons. Sequenced here: peripheral blood, sampled roughly 5 months after surgery. The receptors stem from a boy under two years old with tuberous sclerosis and intractable seizures.

The chain links TRBV19 to TRBJ2-4; the D call may be TRBD1 or TRBD2 (5 bases each). Germline CDR1 LNHDA, CDR2 SQIVND (reference sequence). This CDR3 is 14 amino acids long. Deletions cut 9 bases from V and 3 bases from J, with 15 bases between. The CDR3 DNA reads as TGTGCCAGCCAACCCGGGACCTTCAAAAACATTCAGTACTTC. Encoded protein: CASQPGTFKNIQYF.

The chain has TRBV27 and TRBJ1-2; TRBD1 aligns across 10 bases. The V segment lost 5 bases and the J segment 2 bases; nucleotides outside the gene matches: 5. The CDR3 sequence is 15 residues long. Germline-derived CDR1 and CDR2 are MNHEY and SMNVEV (reference sequence). CDR3 in DNA: TGTGCCAGCAGTGCCCGGACAGGGGGGAACTATGGCTACACCTTC. Translation gives CASSARTGGNYGYTF.

This sequence joins TRBV19 and TRBJ2-3, with D possibly TRBD1 on 5 matching bases. Germline lookup yields CDR1 LNHDA and CDR2 SQIVND (reference sequence). Trimming shortened V by 7 bases and J by 7 bases, and 15 bases separated the two germline ends. CDR3 length: 13 residues. This CDR3 reads CASTQPGRNTQYF. The DNA for the CDR3 is TGTGCCAGTACTCAACCAGGGCGGAATACGCAGTATTTT.

This clone appeared many times. The V gene is TRBV3-1 (or the pseudogene TRBV3-2), the J gene TRBJ1-6; unclear D gene. Trimming took off 4 bases at V and 4 bases at J, with 8 bases between the two ends. Germline V gene data show CDR1 as LGHDT and CDR2 as YNNKEL (reference sequence). The CDR3 extends over 14 amino acids. CDR3 sequence: CASSRNSYNSPLHF. The CDR3, as DNA: TGTGCCAGCAGCCGTAACAGTTATAATTCACCCCTCCACTTT.

V and J are TRBV28 and TRBJ1-1; D gene ambiguous. Germline CDR1 is MDHEN and CDR2 is SYDVKM. The CDR3 extends over 12 amino acids. The germline V and J ends were trimmed by 3 bases and 5 bases, with 7 bases remaining between them. The CDR3 loop is CASSFLGTEAFF. CDR3 nucleotide sequence: TGTGCCAGCAGTTTCCTAGGTACTGAAGCTTTCTTT.

The V gene is TRBV27, the J gene TRBJ1-5; possible D gene TRBD1, 6 bases. Trimming left V 0 bases short and J 7 bases short, with 13 bases between. CDR3 length: 15 residues. Germline V lookup: CDR1 MNHEY, CDR2 SMNVEV (reference sequence). CDR3 sequence: CASSLSGQSKQPQHF. The CDR3 nucleotides read TGTGCCAGCAGTTTATCTGGACAGTCTAAACAGCCCCAGCATTTT.

V usage is TRBV27 and J usage is TRBJ2-3, with 15 bases fitting TRBD2. The CDR3 totals 16 residues. Germline CDR1 is MNHEY and CDR2 is SMNVEV (reference sequence). With V trimmed by 6 bases and J by 4 bases, 5 bases remained unmatched. The CDR3: CASRRTSGGAADTQYF. CDR3 nucleotide sequence: TGTGCCAGCAGAAGGACTAGCGGGGGGGCGGCAGATACGCAGTATTTT.

The rearrangement links TRBV2 to TRBJ2-7; TRBD1 matches 7 bases. The CDR3 sequence is 15 residues long. CDR1 is SNHLY, CDR2 FYNNEI, per germline. The V gene end was trimmed by 7 bases and the J gene end by 0 bases; junction bases not matched to a gene: 9. Written as DNA, the CDR3 is TGTGCCAGCACCCGGGACAGCTTGAGCTCCTACGAGCAGTACTTC. Protein: CASTRDSLSSYEQYF.

In this sample, this clone turned up once. Germline is not matched at one junction end, which may reflect a read error. The chain recombines TRBV7-9 with TRBJ2-5; no clear D gene. CDR3 length: 12 residues. The germline gives CDR1 SEHNR, CDR2 FQNEAQ (reference sequence). The CDR3 loop is CASSLVDYLLDF. The CDR3, as DNA: TGTGCCAGCAGCTTAGTAGATTATCTTTTGGACTTC.

As DNA, the CDR3 is TGTGCCAGCAGCGCGGGATTCGGGGAGCTGTTTTTT. This sequence encodes CASSAGFGELFF. The chain couples TRBV7-9 to TRBJ2-2, with a tentative D call TRBD2 (6 bases). V lost 5 bases, J lost 7 bases, and 8 bases lay in between. In germline, CDR1 is SEHNR, CDR2 FQNEAQ (reference sequence). The length of the CDR3 is 12 residues.

The chain joins TRBV6-5 to TRBJ2-7, with 7 bases identical to TRBD2. V trimming: 2 bases; J trimming: 2 bases; junction bases outside the gene matches: 3. Germline loops: CDR1 MNHEY, CDR2 SVGAGI. The CDR3 sequence is 14 residues long. The CDR3 is CASSYGGGAYEQYF. DNA for the CDR3: TGTGCCAGCAGTTACGGTGGGGGGGCCTACGAGCAGTACTTC.

The V gene is TRBV5-1, the J gene TRBJ1-4; TRBD1 matches 9 bases. This CDR3 has 14 amino acids. V shed 4 bases and J 7 bases; nucleotides not matched to a gene: 5. Germline CDR1 is SGHRS and CDR2 is YFSETQ. The CDR3: CASSGGTGSEKLFF. The DNA of the CDR3 is TGCGCCAGCAGCGGCGGGACAGGGAGTGAAAAACTGTTTTTT.

The chain employs TRBV6-5 and TRBJ2-7; 9 positions match TRBD1. The CDR3 runs 15 residues. Germline V gene sequence: CDR1 MNHEY, CDR2 SVGAGI. The junction had 7 bases not matched to a gene; V was cut back by 0 bases and J by 7 bases. This CDR3 is CASSYSGDRVKEQYF. The CDR3 nucleotides read TGTGCCAGCAGTTACTCTGGGGACAGGGTCAAAGAGCAGTACTTC.

A single count supports this clone. CDR3 protein: CASSDGPLAGGYEQYF. The CDR3 nucleotides read TGTGCCAGCAGCGACGGCCCCTTAGCGGGGGGTTACGAGCAGTACTTC. This sequence joins TRBV2 and TRBJ2-7; 10 nucleotides match TRBD2. J lost 4 bases, V lost 6 bases, and 12 bases had no gene match. This CDR3 has 16 amino acids. The germline gives CDR1 SNHLY, CDR2 FYNNEI. The variable domain in full, completed from reference TRBV2 and TRBJ2-7, reads EPEVTQTPSHQVTQMGQEVILRCVPISNHLYFYWYRQILGQKVEFLVSFYNNEISEKSEIFDDQFSVERPDGSNFTLKIRSTKLEDSAMYFCASSDGPLAGGYEQYFGPGTRLTVT.

The chain carries TRBV12-3 or TRBV12-4 and TRBJ2-3; D unresolved. The CDR3 has 13 amino acids. Trimming shortened V by 5 bases and J by 2 bases, and 8 bases separated the two germline ends. In nucleotides, the CDR3 is TGTGCCAGCAGTCTCCCTGTCACAGATACGCAGTATTTT. Amino acid sequence: CASSLPVTDTQYF.

This sequence joins TRBV2 and TRBJ1-5, with 8 bases identical to TRBD1. Germline-derived CDR1 and CDR2 are SNHLY and FYNNEI. The J segment lost 6 bases and the V segment lost 4 bases, leaving 2 bases of the junction unmatched. The CDR3 sequence is 13 residues long. This chain's CDR3 is CASSGQGSQPQHF. As DNA, the CDR3 is TGTGCCAGCAGTGGACAGGGGTCTCAGCCCCAGCATTTT.